The next 27 T cell receptor beta chains were all read from a single sample in a study of blood T cell repertoires in COVID-19 (dated by TCRdb to about 2020). Libraries were built with the immunoSEQ multiplex PCR assay. TCRdb limited this immuneACCESS table to in-frame rearrangements with V and J called. A share of clones is missing; checked studies link under half to unresolved V genes, and the rest is unexplained. Recorded for this sample are 100,000 to 150,000 clones; approximately 85% of them occurred a single time. The ten top clones hold 2.5% to 3.5% of the sample. Sequenced material: peripheral blood. Source of these receptors: a woman of 80 years or more with COVID-19, enrolled during active disease.

CDR3 protein: CASSYGSGGNEKLFF. The CDR3 DNA is TGTGCCAGCAGCTACGGGTCCGGGGGAAATGAAAAACTGTTTTTT. J is TRBJ1-4 and V is TRBV5-4, with D possibly being TRBD1 (5 bases). This CDR3 contains 15 residues. The germline V gene has CDR1 SGHNT and CDR2 YYREEE (reference sequence). V lost 3 bases, J lost 5 bases, and 14 bases lay in between.

This chain uses TRBV19 with TRBJ1-2; TRBD1 agrees at 7 bases. The CDR3 is 12 amino acids. The J segment lost 4 bases and the V segment lost 6 bases, leaving 2 bases of the junction unmatched. Germline values: CDR1 LNHDA, CDR2 SQIVND (reference sequence). CDR3: CASRNRGYGYTF. Written as DNA, the CDR3 is TGTGCCAGTAGGAACAGGGGCTATGGCTACACCTTC. Complete variable domain (other parts from reference TRBV19 and TRBJ1-2): DGGITQSPKYLFRKEGQNVTLSCEQNLNHDAMYWYRQDPGQGLRLIYYSQIVNDFQKGDIAEGYSVSREKKESFPLTVTSAQKNPTAFYLCASRNRGYGYTFGSGTRLTVV.

The J gene is TRBJ2-2, the V gene TRBV19, with 7 bases that match TRBD1. The V gene end was trimmed by 4 bases and the J gene end by 7 bases; junction bases not matched to a gene: 12. Germline CDR1 LNHDA, CDR2 SQIVND (reference sequence). This CDR3 region has 16 residues. The CDR3: CASSTPGGSTVGELFF. Here the CDR3 DNA reads TGTGCCAGTAGTACCCCAGGGGGTTCTACGGTCGGGGAGCTGTTTTTT.

This chain links TRBV7-8 with TRBJ1-4; D unclear. CDR3 length: 15 residues. Germline CDR1 reads SGHVS; CDR2 reads FQNEAQ. Trimming took 1 base from V and 0 from J, leaving 6 bases between them. CDR3 protein: CASSLVTATNEKLFF. The CDR3 DNA reads as TGTGCCAGCAGCTTAGTGACTGCAACTAATGAAAAACTGTTTTTT.

CDR3 bases: TGCGCCAGCAGCTTGGAGGCGGGAACAAACAATGAGCAGTTCTTC. It encodes CASSLEAGTNNEQFF. The rearrangement joins TRBV5-1 to TRBJ2-1; D is perhaps TRBD2 (6 bases). Germline V gene sequence: CDR1 SGHRS, CDR2 YFSETQ. V lost 0 bases, J lost 5 bases, and 12 bases lay in between. The CDR3 is 15 residues long.

The chain recombines TRBV11-1 with TRBJ1-1, with D possibly TRBD1 on 6 matching bases. Trimming took off 3 bases at V and 1 base at J, with 15 bases between the two ends. CDR3 size: 16 residues. CDR1 and CDR2 from the germline V gene are SGHAT and FQDESV (reference sequence). This CDR3 is CASSLGQGTGNTEAFF. CDR3 coding DNA: TGTGCCAGCAGCTTGGGCCAGGGGACGGGGAACACTGAAGCTTTCTTT.

V gene TRBV28 combines with J gene TRBJ2-7; D not resolved. Germline V gives CDR1 MDHEN, CDR2 SYDVKM. Between the trimmed V and J ends, which lost 6 bases and 4 bases, there was a span of 10 bases. The CDR3 consists of 12 residues. The CDR3 region is CASSILRYEQYF. The CDR3, as DNA: TGTGCCAGCAGCATTCTTCGGTACGAGCAGTACTTC.

The chain has TRBV7-2 and TRBJ2-2, with 12 bases aligning to TRBD2. The CDR3 contains 17 residues. V dropped 5 bases and J dropped 4; count of bases not matched to a gene: 8. The V gene's germline CDR1 is SGHTA and CDR2 FQGNSA. CDR3 DNA: TGTGCCAGCAGCCCGACTAGCGGGAGAACTATCACCGGGGAGCTGTTTTTT. This translates into CASSPTSGRTITGELFF.

This chain connects TRBV28 to TRBJ1-2; D unclear. Germline lookup yields CDR1 MDHEN and CDR2 SYDVKM. The CDR3 totals 13 residues. V dropped 6 bases and J dropped 4 bases, with 12 bases sitting between them. The CDR3 loop is CASSGSTLYGYTF. The CDR3 region has the DNA TGTGCCAGCAGCGGGTCCACCCTCTATGGCTACACCTTC.

This sequence joins TRBV6-2 or TRBV6-3 and TRBJ2-1, with unresolved D. The V and J ends lost 6 bases and 4 bases respectively, with 7 bases between them. CDR3 length: 12 residues. CDR1 and CDR2 (germline): MNHEY, SVGEGT. CDR3: CASSLVYNEQFF. The DNA of the CDR3 is TGTGCCAGCAGCCTCGTATACAATGAGCAGTTCTTC.

The rearrangement uses TRBV5-6 and TRBJ2-7; D gene uncertain. There are 11 residues in the CDR3. The germline CDR1 and CDR2 sequences are SGHDT and YYEEEE. The ends were cut back, 0 bases at V and 6 bases at J, with 4 bases in the middle. The chain's CDR3 is CASSLAFEQYF. CDR3 in DNA: TGTGCCAGCAGCTTGGCCTTCGAGCAGTACTTC.

This chain joins TRBV18 and TRBJ1-6; 9 bases fit TRBD1. V shed 5 bases and J 9 bases; nucleotides not matched to a gene: 5. The germline gives CDR1 KGHSH, CDR2 LQKENI. The CDR3 has 14 amino acids. The CDR3 region has the DNA TGTGCCAGCTCATCGGAGGACAGGGGTTCACCCCTCCACTTT. Translated, it gives CASSSEDRGSPLHF.

The rearrangement joins TRBV24-1 to TRBJ2-1; D perhaps matches TRBD2 (6 bases). The V gene lost 4 bases and the J gene lost 0 bases, with 9 bases spanning the gap. Germline V gives CDR1 KGHDR, CDR2 SFDVKD. The CDR3 consists of 15 residues. CDR3 DNA: TGTGCCACCAGTGACGGGGGTAGCTCCTACAATGAGCAGTTCTTC. This sequence encodes CATSDGGSSYNEQFF.

The genes are TRBV5-1 and TRBJ2-7; TRBD1 agrees at 7 bases. The CDR3 totals 17 residues. After removal of 1 base from V and 2 bases from J, the junction contained 12 bases not matched to a gene. CDR1 and CDR2 (germline): SGHRS, YFSETQ. CDR3 DNA sequence: TGCGCCAGCAGCTTGAGCGGTAAGGACAGGAGAGCCTACGAGCAGTACTTC. Translating gives CASSLSGKDRRAYEQYF.

The chain employs TRBV6-2 or TRBV6-3 and TRBJ2-5; 7 positions match TRBD2. The CDR3 has 16 amino acids. V lost 0 bases and J lost 1; bases outside the gene matches: 5. CDR1 and CDR2 (germline): MNHEY, SVGEGT. CDR3: CASSYSRASGQETQYF. For the CDR3, the DNA is TGTGCCAGCAGTTACTCCAGGGCTAGCGGCCAAGAGACCCAGTACTTC.

The chain links TRBV28 to TRBJ2-1; no clear D gene. Deletions cut 5 bases from V and 12 bases from J, with 8 bases between. The CDR3 extends over 10 amino acids. CDR1 and CDR2 from the germline V gene are MDHEN and SYDVKM. CDR3 coding DNA: TGTGCCAGCAGTCGAGCAAGGCAGTTCTTC. It encodes CASSRARQFF.

The CDR3 nucleotides are TGTGCCAGCAGCCCCCACAGGCGTTTGAATGAAGAGACCCAGTACTTC. Residues: CASSPHRRLNEETQYF. The rearrangement joins TRBV28 to TRBJ2-5; D possibly corresponds to TRBD1 (5 bases). V lost 6 bases and J lost 3, with 20 bases in between. Germline CDR1 MDHEN, CDR2 SYDVKM. This CDR3 comprises 16 residues.

V and J are TRBV7-2 and TRBJ2-7, with a tentative D call TRBD1 (6 bases). The germline gives CDR1 SGHTA, CDR2 FQGNSA. V dropped 1 base and J dropped 4 bases, with 11 bases sitting between them. This CDR3 region has 14 residues. CDR3 in amino acids: CASSLGAGEYEQYF. The CDR3 region has the DNA TGTGCCAGCAGCTTAGGGGCAGGGGAGTACGAGCAGTACTTC.

The table lists this clone with a few counts. V usage is TRBV5-1 and J usage is TRBJ2-1; D perhaps matches TRBD2 (6 bases). V was shortened by 3 bases and J by 2 bases, with 12 bases between the two germline ends. Germline lookup yields CDR1 SGHRS and CDR2 YFSETQ. This CDR3 is built from 15 residues. The CDR3 spells CASSSLADTYNEQFF. The CDR3 DNA sequence: TGCGCCAGCAGCTCCTTAGCGGACACCTACAATGAGCAGTTCTTC.

The rearrangement joins TRBV9 to TRBJ2-7; perhaps TRBD2 as D (5 bases). The CDR3 has 13 residues. CDR1 is SGDLS and CDR2 is YYNGEE in the germline V gene. The V gene lost 0 bases and the J gene lost 7 bases, with 11 bases spanning the gap. This CDR3 is CASSVGESGEQYF. In DNA form, the CDR3 reads TGTGCCAGCAGCGTAGGGGAGTCCGGGGAGCAGTACTTC.

The rearrangement uses TRBV7-9 and TRBJ2-1, with 7 positions matching TRBD1. From germline, CDR1 is SEHNR and CDR2 FQNEAQ (reference sequence). The ends lost 5 bases at V and 6 bases at J; junction bases unmatched: 1. CDR3 size: 12 residues. The chain's CDR3 is CASSGDSNEQFF. The CDR3 coding sequence is TGTGCCAGCAGCGGGGACAGCAATGAGCAGTTCTTC.

This chain connects TRBV15 to TRBJ2-5; D call uncertain. The CDR3 length is 14 residues. Germline loops: CDR1 LNHNV, CDR2 YYDKDF (reference sequence). The V and J ends lost 0 bases and 5 bases respectively, with 10 bases between them. Here the CDR3 reads CATSREYSRETQYF. The CDR3 DNA is TGTGCCACCAGCAGAGAGTACTCCAGGGAGACCCAGTACTTC.

The chain uses TRBV19 and TRBJ2-7, with 9 bases lining up with TRBD1. CDR1 and CDR2 from the germline V gene are LNHDA and SQIVND (reference sequence). With 6 bases clipped from V and 0 bases from J, the junction kept 3 bases outside the gene matches. The CDR3 length is 14 residues. The CDR3 loop reads CASRKQGASYEQYF. DNA for the CDR3: TGTGCCAGTAGAAAACAGGGGGCCTCCTACGAGCAGTACTTC. The entire variable domain, with the rest obtained from reference TRBV19 and TRBJ2-7, is as follows: DGGITQSPKYLFRKEGQNVTLSCEQNLNHDAMYWYRQDPGQGLRLIYYSQIVNDFQKGDIAEGYSVSREKKESFPLTVTSAQKNPTAFYLCASRKQGASYEQYFGPGTRLTVT.

V is TRBV10-3 and J is TRBJ1-1; D is perhaps TRBD1 (5 bases). Germline lookup yields CDR1 ENHRY and CDR2 SYGVKD. This CDR3 contains 17 residues. V lost 0 bases, J lost 0 bases, and 14 bases lay in between. The CDR3 protein is CAISESRQGSMNTEAFF. The CDR3, as DNA: TGTGCCATCAGTGAGTCACGGCAGGGATCTATGAACACTGAAGCTTTCTTT.

The chain recombines TRBV12-3 or TRBV12-4 with TRBJ1-1; a possible D gene is TRBD1 (6 bases). Trimming took off 7 bases at V and 3 bases at J, with 12 bases between the two ends. This CDR3 contains 13 residues. This chain's CDR3 is CASNLKGDTEAFF. CDR3 nucleotide sequence: TGTGCCAGCAATCTAAAGGGGGACACTGAAGCTTTCTTT.

V is TRBV11-2 and J is TRBJ2-2; the D gene is possibly TRBD2 (5 bases). V was pared by 2 bases and J by 0 bases, with 10 bases between. The CDR3 extends over 16 amino acids. Germline V gives CDR1 SGHAT, CDR2 FQNNGV. The DNA of the CDR3 is TGTGCCAGCAGCTTAACCGGACTTTCGAACACCGGGGAGCTGTTTTTT. Translated, it gives CASSLTGLSNTGELFF.

The chain combines TRBV20-1 with TRBJ1-2, with a possible D match to TRBD1 (5 bases). The CDR3 is 11 residues long. Per germline, CDR1 DFQATT and CDR2 SNEGSKA (reference sequence). Trimming left V 5 bases short and J 8 bases short, with 12 bases between. The CDR3 region is CSADGGVGYTF. As DNA, the CDR3 is TGCAGTGCTGACGGGGGGGTAGGCTACACCTTC.